These 5 T cell receptor beta chains were sequenced from one sample in a study of T cell responses to AZD1222 COVID-19 vaccine. Libraries were prepared by immunoSEQ multiplex PCR; TCRdb keeps only in-frame clonotypes and omits some of them. The top ten hold under 5.5% of the sample, which has approximately 93,000 clones, approximately 89% seen once. The starting material was peripheral blood, obtained 28 days after the second AZD1222 dose. These TCRs come from an adult who received the AZD1222 COVID-19 vaccine.

V and J are TRBV21-1 and TRBJ2-7; the table's D call of TRBD1 was not tested on the DNA. TRBV21-1 is deemed a pseudogene. CDR3 size: 17 residues. The CDR3 sequence: CASSSEDRALISYEQYV. In nucleotides, the CDR3 is TGTGCCAGCAGCAGCGAGGACAGGGCGCTTATATCCTACGAGCAGTACGTC.

V is TRBV3-1 (or the pseudogene TRBV3-2) and J is TRBJ2-6, with D perhaps TRBD1 (5 bases). V was trimmed by 0 bases and J by 0 bases, leaving 21 bases between them. CDR3 length: 21 amino acids. Germline V CDR1 and CDR2: LGHDT, YNNKEL (reference sequence). The CDR3 DNA reads TGTGCCAGCAGCCAAGATCTATCTCGGGCAGGGTGGGGCTCTGGGGCCAACGTCCTGACTTTC. It encodes CASSQDLSRAGWGSGANVLTF.

The gene calls are TRBV5-1 and TRBJ1-1; no definite D call. Trimming removed 4 bases at V and 1 base at J, with 14 bases between. Germline lookup yields CDR1 SGHRS and CDR2 YFSETQ. The CDR3 sequence is 15 residues long. The CDR3 DNA sequence: TGCGCCAGCAGCCCATCTGGCGGATCGAACACTGAAGCTTTCTTT. Translated: CASSPSGGSNTEAFF.

The gene calls are TRBV5-6 and TRBJ2-2; D gene uncertain. Germline CDR1 is SGHDT and CDR2 is YYEEEE. CDR3 length: 15 amino acids. Trimming shortened V by 1 base and J by 0 bases, and 7 bases separated the two germline ends. Here the CDR3 reads CASSLTATNTGELFF. CDR3 nucleotides: TGTGCCAGCAGCTTGACAGCAACGAACACCGGGGAGCTGTTTTTT.

The rearrangement links TRBV5-1 to TRBJ2-1, with D unresolved. Germline CDR1 and CDR2: SGHRS and YFSETQ. V shed 4 bases and J shed 2 bases, with 16 bases lying between them. This CDR3 region has 16 residues. The CDR3 DNA is TGCGCCAGCAGCATAGCAACCTTCTTAACCTACAATGAGCAGTTCTTC. Amino acids: CASSIATFLTYNEQFF.